Presented here are 26 T cell receptor beta chains from one specimen sequenced in a study of T-cell memory formation after mild COVID-19 (dated by TCRdb to 2020 to 2022). Libraries were constructed by 5' RACE. The instrument was an Illumina NovaSeq 6000. The public sequencing data were trimmed at Q25 with fastp and processed into clonotypes with MiXCR by TCRdb, which kept only in-frame beta chains. Each entry is one CDR3 protein sequence, shown with its most common DNA and genes. The sample has about 470,000 distinct CDR3 sequences on record, about 23% of them singletons. Jointly, the top ten make up around an eighth of the sample. Sequencing was carried out using PBMCs or a T cell subset sorted from them (not recorded which). These TCRs come from an adult woman who had mild COVID-19 (a few samples of this study predate the infection). The sample titles of this study are shuffled in the database, so cell type and time point are left out; the donor was told from shared clones.

The DNA for the CDR3 is TGCGCCAGCAGAAACGATATGAACACTGAAGCTTTCTTT. It translates to CASRNDMNTEAFF. The chain links TRBV5-1 to TRBJ1-1; D gene uncertain. Trimming removed 5 bases from V and 0 bases from J, with 8 bases in between. This CDR3 has 13 amino acids. CDR1 and CDR2 from the germline V gene are SGHRS and YFSETQ.

This clonotype was found a few times. The rearrangement joins TRBV3-1 to TRBJ2-7, with TRBD1 matching over 10 bases. V shed 1 base and J 5 bases; nucleotides not matched to a gene: 8. There are 16 residues in the CDR3. CDR1 is LGHDT, CDR2 YNNKEL, per germline (reference sequence). CDR3 amino acids: CASSQGSGTGEHEQYF. CDR3 nucleotide sequence: TGTGCCAGCAGCCAAGGATCCGGGACAGGGGAGCACGAGCAGTACTTC.

This clonotype was counted only a few times. V gene TRBV24-1 combines with J gene TRBJ2-1; tentatively, D is TRBD2 (5 bases). The V gene lost 7 bases and the J gene lost 3 bases, with 15 bases spanning the gap. The CDR3 covers 15 residues. CDR1 is KGHDR and CDR2 is SFDVKD in the germline V gene. CDR3 nucleotides: TGTGCCACCAGCGAACCCGGACTCCTCTACAATGAGCAGTTCTTC. It encodes CATSEPGLLYNEQFF.

The V call is TRBV20-1, the J call TRBJ1-4; D not certain. Germline V CDR1 and CDR2: DFQATT, SNEGSKA (reference sequence). The ends were cut back, 1 base at V and 5 bases at J, with 8 bases in the middle. This CDR3 is 13 amino acids long. The CDR3 loop is CSARASGNEKLFF. Here the CDR3 DNA reads TGCAGTGCTAGAGCATCGGGAAATGAAAAACTGTTTTTT.

V gene TRBV4-2 combines with J gene TRBJ2-7, with D possibly being TRBD1 or TRBD2 (5 bases each). The germline V gene encodes CDR1 LGHNA and CDR2 YNFKEQ. The germline V and J ends were trimmed by 0 bases and 3 bases, with 12 bases remaining between them. This CDR3 contains 15 residues. This CDR3 is CASSQEGTDVYEQYF. In nucleotides, the CDR3 is TGTGCCAGCAGCCAAGAGGGGACCGATGTCTACGAGCAGTACTTC.

This rearrangement joins TRBV7-8 to TRBJ1-2; perhaps TRBD1 as D (6 bases). This CDR3 is built from 14 residues. V lost 4 bases, J lost 4 bases, and 13 bases lay in between. Germline values: CDR1 SGHVS, CDR2 FQNEAQ. This CDR3 reads CASSSQTGGYGYTF. In DNA form, the CDR3 reads TGTGCCAGCAGCTCCCAGACAGGAGGCTATGGCTACACCTTC. The variable domain in full, with the rest retrieved from reference TRBV7-8 and TRBJ1-2, is GAGVSQSPRYKVAKRGQDVALRCDPISGHVSLFWYQQALGQGPEFLTYFQNEAQLDKSGLPSDRFFAERPEGSVSTLKIQRTQQEDSAVYLCASSSQTGGYGYTFGSGTRLTVV.

Ten or more counts support this clonotype. In DNA, the CDR3 is TGTGCCAGCAGTCCCGGGACTAGCGGGAGAGATGAGCAGTTCTTC. Protein product: CASSPGTSGRDEQFF. The V gene is TRBV12-3 or TRBV12-4, the J gene TRBJ2-1; 14 bases agree with TRBD2. The CDR3 totals 15 residues. The V gene end was trimmed by 5 bases and the J gene end by 8 bases; junction bases not matched to a gene: 5.

This clonotype was found once. The chain recombines TRBV7-2 with TRBJ1-6; D is unclear. The CDR3 is 18 amino acids. Germline values: CDR1 SGHTA, CDR2 FQGNSA. Trimming removed 3 bases at V and 8 bases at J, with 23 bases between. The CDR3 DNA is TGTGCCAGCAGCTTCCTACTTCGGGCGGGGTTTCGGTATTCACCCCTCCACTTT. It specifies CASSFLLRAGFRYSPLHF.

CDR3 DNA: TGCGCCAGCAGTCAAACGGGACAGGGAGACAAAGATACGCAGTATTTT. The encoded protein is CASSQTGQGDKDTQYF. The rearrangement uses TRBV23-1 and TRBJ2-3, with 9 bases matching TRBD1. TRBV23-1 qualifies as an ORF whose function is uncertain. The CDR3 covers 16 residues. V lost 2 bases, J lost 5 bases, and 8 bases stayed unmatched.

The V gene is TRBV12-3 or TRBV12-4, the J gene TRBJ1-2; the D is unclear. Deletions cut 1 base from V and 4 bases from J, with 10 bases between. The CDR3 runs 14 residues. The CDR3 DNA reads as TGTGCCAGCAGTTTAGAGGAGCGTTTCTATGGCTACACCTTC. Translated: CASSLEERFYGYTF.

V gene TRBV18 combines with J gene TRBJ2-3; D is unclear. Trimming removed 1 base from V and 5 bases from J, with 4 bases in between. The CDR3 consists of 12 residues. Germline-derived CDR1 and CDR2 are KGHSH and LQKENI. The CDR3 coding sequence is TGTGCCAGCTCACCACTAATAGATACGCAGTATTTT. It encodes CASSPLIDTQYF.

The chain joins TRBV7-3 to TRBJ2-3; D is perhaps TRBD1 (5 bases). The ends were cut back, 5 bases at V and 4 bases at J, with 10 bases in the middle. The germline V gene has CDR1 SGHTA and CDR2 FQGTGA. The CDR3 length is 13 residues. DNA for the CDR3: TGTGCCAGCAGCCAGACAGTGGCAGATACGCAGTATTTT. This sequence encodes CASSQTVADTQYF.

This clonotype appeared a few times. The chain uses TRBV7-8 and TRBJ2-3, with D perhaps matching TRBD1 (6 bases). The germline V gene has CDR1 SGHVS and CDR2 FQNEAQ. The CDR3 contains 16 residues. The germline V and J ends were trimmed by 5 bases and 0 bases, with 15 bases remaining between them. The CDR3 DNA reads TGTGCCAGCAGCACAGAACGGGACACAAGCACAGATACGCAGTATTTT. Protein: CASSTERDTSTDTQYF. Together with reference TRBV7-8 and TRBJ2-3, the CDR3 gives the full variable domain: GAGVSQSPRYKVAKRGQDVALRCDPISGHVSLFWYQQALGQGPEFLTYFQNEAQLDKSGLPSDRFFAERPEGSVSTLKIQRTQQEDSAVYLCASSTERDTSTDTQYFGPGTRLTVL.

The rearrangement links TRBV5-1 to TRBJ2-3; D uncertain. This CDR3 is 13 amino acids long. With 0 bases removed from V and 2 bases from J, the gap between germline ends came to 4 bases. Germline CDR1 reads SGHRS; CDR2 reads YFSETQ. The CDR3 DNA reads as TGCGCCAGCAGCTTGGATCCCACAGATACGCAGTATTTT. Its protein is CASSLDPTDTQYF.

This clonotype was seen only a few times. This chain connects TRBV4-1 to TRBJ1-2; D possibly corresponds to TRBD1 (5 bases). This CDR3 contains 15 residues. Germline lookup yields CDR1 MGHRA and CDR2 YSYEKL. Trimming cost V 4 bases and J 6 bases, with 18 bases left between them. CDR3 nucleotide sequence: TGCGCCAGCAGCCGGGCACCGACAGTGGCGGATGGCTACACCTTC. It codes for CASSRAPTVADGYTF.

This clonotype occurred a few times. The chain recombines TRBV12-3 or TRBV12-4 with TRBJ2-3, with D maybe TRBD2 (5 bases). This CDR3 is 15 amino acids long. The germline V and J ends were trimmed by 4 bases and 2 bases, with 13 bases remaining between them. The CDR3, as DNA: TGTGCCAGCAGTTCCCGGACTGTATCCACAGATACGCAGTATTTT. Residues: CASSSRTVSTDTQYF.

The chain employs TRBV19 and TRBJ1-5; D perhaps matches TRBD1 (6 bases). Germline values: CDR1 LNHDA, CDR2 SQIVND (reference sequence). The V end was cut by 5 bases, the J end by 4 bases, with 18 bases between. CDR3 size: 16 residues. Written as DNA, the CDR3 is TGTGCCAGTAGTGCGTTTGGTAGGGGGTTGAATCAGCCCCAGCATTTT. This translates into CASSAFGRGLNQPQHF.

This rearrangement joins TRBV2 to TRBJ2-7; 13 positions agree with TRBD2. The germline V gene encodes CDR1 SNHLY and CDR2 FYNNEI. The V and J ends lost 5 bases and 6 bases, in that order; junction bases with no gene match: 4. The CDR3 extends over 14 amino acids. CDR3 region: CASSNRLAGGEQYF. CDR3 DNA sequence: TGTGCCAGCAGTAACCGACTAGCGGGAGGCGAGCAGTACTTC.

The J gene is TRBJ2-3, the V gene TRBV7-9; D is unclear. The CDR3 contains 14 residues. CDR1 SEHNR and CDR2 FQNEAQ come from the germline V gene (reference sequence). The V gene lost 0 bases and the J gene lost 4 bases, with 8 bases spanning the gap. The CDR3 loop reads CASSLAYRPDTQYF. The CDR3 DNA is TGTGCCAGCAGCTTAGCTTACAGACCAGATACGCAGTATTTT.

A single count supports this clonotype. This chain joins TRBV6-5 and TRBJ2-1; a weak D match, TRBD1 (5 bases). Germline CDR1 MNHEY, CDR2 SVGAGI. The V end lost 0 bases, the J end lost 8 bases, and 11 bases lay between the germline ends. The CDR3 length is 14 residues. The CDR3 reads CASSYSNRLDEQFF. The CDR3 DNA follows: TGTGCCAGCAGTTACTCGAACAGGCTCGATGAGCAGTTCTTC.

The chain employs TRBV20-1 and TRBJ1-5; no firm D call. In germline, CDR1 is DFQATT, CDR2 SNEGSKA (reference sequence). This CDR3 is built from 13 residues. V was trimmed by 8 bases and J by 1 base, leaving 12 bases between them. CDR3 loop: CSCGSLSNQPQHF. The CDR3 region has the DNA TGCAGTTGCGGATCTCTCAGCAATCAGCCCCAGCATTTT.

This clonotype came up a few times. The V and J genes are TRBV21-1 and TRBJ2-5; the table names TRBD2, a call not compared with the DNA. TRBV21-1 is a pseudogene segment. The CDR3 length is 14 residues. The CDR3 is CASRSGTTGETQYF. Written as DNA, the CDR3 is TGTGCCAGCAGGAGCGGGACTACTGGGGAGACCCAGTACTTC.

The rearrangement uses TRBV5-1 and TRBJ1-1; D not resolved. The germline V gene has CDR1 SGHRS and CDR2 YFSETQ. CDR3 length equals 13 residues. The V end lost 4 bases, the J end lost 1 base, and 8 bases lay between the germline ends. CDR3 nucleotide sequence: TGCGCCAGCAGCAGGGAACGGAACACTGAAGCTTTCTTT. Its protein is CASSRERNTEAFF. The full variable domain, in which reference TRBV5-1 and TRBJ1-1 provide the parts outside the CDR3, is KAGVTQTPRYLIKTRGQQVTLSCSPISGHRSVSWYQQTPGQGLQFLFEYFSETQRNKGNFPGRFSGRQFSNSRSEMNVSTLELGDSALYLCASSRERNTEAFFGQGTRLTVV.

The J gene is TRBJ2-1, the V gene TRBV5-1; 10 nucleotides align to TRBD1. J gave up 7 bases and V 3 bases, and 4 bases lay outside the gene matches. This CDR3 contains 14 residues. CDR1 and CDR2 (germline): SGHRS, YFSETQ. CDR3 protein: CASSWGQGKNEQFF. In nucleotides, the CDR3 is TGCGCCAGCAGCTGGGGACAGGGGAAGAATGAGCAGTTCTTC.

This clonotype has more than one count but fewer than ten. This chain links TRBV30 with TRBJ2-5, with 13 nucleotides matching TRBD2. The CDR3 sequence is 17 residues long. V shed 1 base and J 4 bases; nucleotides not matched to a gene: 9. From germline, CDR1 is GTSNPN and CDR2 SVGIG (reference sequence). The CDR3 DNA reads TGTGCCTGGAGTGGAAACTCTGGACTAGCGGGAGTAGAGACCCAGTACTTC. It yields the protein CAWSGNSGLAGVETQYF.

This chain joins TRBV7-2 and TRBJ2-5; D ambiguous. The ends were cut back, 5 bases at V and 4 bases at J, with 11 bases in the middle. This CDR3 spans 13 amino acids. Germline V gene lookup returns CDR1 SGHTA and CDR2 FQGNSA. CDR3 sequence reads: CASSKGPRETQYF. Written as DNA, the CDR3 is TGTGCCAGCAGCAAGGGTCCAAGAGAGACCCAGTACTTC.